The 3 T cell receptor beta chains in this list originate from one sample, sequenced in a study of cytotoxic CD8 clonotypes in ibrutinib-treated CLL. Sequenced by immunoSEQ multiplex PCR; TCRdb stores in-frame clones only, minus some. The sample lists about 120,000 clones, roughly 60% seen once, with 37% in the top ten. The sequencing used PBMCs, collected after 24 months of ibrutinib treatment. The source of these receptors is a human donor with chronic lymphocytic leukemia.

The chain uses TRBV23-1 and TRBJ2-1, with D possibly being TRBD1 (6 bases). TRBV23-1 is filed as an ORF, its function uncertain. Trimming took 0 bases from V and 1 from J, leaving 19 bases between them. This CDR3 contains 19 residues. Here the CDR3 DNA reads TGCGCCAGCAGTCAATCCCGGGACAAGGGGTCCGGTTCCTACAATGAGCAGTTCTTC. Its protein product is CASSQSRDKGSGSYNEQFF.

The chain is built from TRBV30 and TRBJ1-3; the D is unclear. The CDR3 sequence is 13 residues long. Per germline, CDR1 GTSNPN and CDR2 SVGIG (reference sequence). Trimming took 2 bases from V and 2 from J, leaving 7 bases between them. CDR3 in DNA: TGTGCCTGGAGTCTCTTCACTGGAAACACCATATATTTT. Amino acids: CAWSLFTGNTIYF.

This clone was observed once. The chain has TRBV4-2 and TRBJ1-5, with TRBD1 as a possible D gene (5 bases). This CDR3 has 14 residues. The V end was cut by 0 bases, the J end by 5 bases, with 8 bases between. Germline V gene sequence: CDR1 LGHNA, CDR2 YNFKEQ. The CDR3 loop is CASSQEDNYQPQHF. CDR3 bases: TGTGCCAGCAGCCAAGAGGACAACTATCAGCCCCAGCATTTT.